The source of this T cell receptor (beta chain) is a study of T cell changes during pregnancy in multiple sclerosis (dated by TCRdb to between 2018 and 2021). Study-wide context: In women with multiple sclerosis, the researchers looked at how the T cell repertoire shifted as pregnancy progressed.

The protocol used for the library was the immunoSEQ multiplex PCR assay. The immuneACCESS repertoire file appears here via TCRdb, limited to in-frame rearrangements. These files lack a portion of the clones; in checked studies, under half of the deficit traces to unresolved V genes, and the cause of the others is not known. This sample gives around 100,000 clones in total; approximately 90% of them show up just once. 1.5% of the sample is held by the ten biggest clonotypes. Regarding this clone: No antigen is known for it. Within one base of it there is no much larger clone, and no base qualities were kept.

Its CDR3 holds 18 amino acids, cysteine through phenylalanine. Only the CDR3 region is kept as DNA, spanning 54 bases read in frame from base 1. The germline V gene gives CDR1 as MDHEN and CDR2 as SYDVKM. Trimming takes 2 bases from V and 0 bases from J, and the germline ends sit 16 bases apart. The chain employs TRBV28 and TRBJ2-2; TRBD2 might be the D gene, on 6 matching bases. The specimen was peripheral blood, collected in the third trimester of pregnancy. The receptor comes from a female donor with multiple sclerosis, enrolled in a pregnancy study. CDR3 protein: CASSLEAGGVTNTGELFF. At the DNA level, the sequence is TGTGCCAGCAGTTTAGAGGCAGGAGGGGTCACGAACACCGGGGAGCTGTTTTTT.